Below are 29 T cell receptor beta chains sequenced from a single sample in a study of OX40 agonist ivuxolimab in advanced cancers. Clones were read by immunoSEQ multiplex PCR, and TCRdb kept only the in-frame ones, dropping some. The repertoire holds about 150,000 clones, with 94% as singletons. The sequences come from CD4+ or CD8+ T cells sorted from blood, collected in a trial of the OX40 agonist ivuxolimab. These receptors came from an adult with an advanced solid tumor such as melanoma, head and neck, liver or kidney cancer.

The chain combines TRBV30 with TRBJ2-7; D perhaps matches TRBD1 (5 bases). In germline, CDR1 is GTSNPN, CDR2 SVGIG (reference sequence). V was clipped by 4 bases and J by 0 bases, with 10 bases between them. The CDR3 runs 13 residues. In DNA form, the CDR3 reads TGTGCCTGGAATTTCGGACACTCCTACGAGCAGTACTTC. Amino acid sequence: CAWNFGHSYEQYF.

The CDR3 region has the DNA TGTGCCAGCAGCAAAACGGAGACCCAGTACTTC. This translates into CASSKTETQYF. The chain recombines TRBV7-6 with TRBJ2-5, with unresolved D. In germline, CDR1 is SGHVS, CDR2 FNYEAQ. CDR3 length: 11 amino acids. Trimming removed 5 bases from V and 5 bases from J, with 6 bases in between.

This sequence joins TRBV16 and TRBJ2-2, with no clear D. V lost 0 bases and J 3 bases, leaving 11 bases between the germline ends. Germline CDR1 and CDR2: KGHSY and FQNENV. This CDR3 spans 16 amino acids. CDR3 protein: CASSQSRTTHTGELFF. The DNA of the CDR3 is TGTGCCAGCAGCCAATCGAGAACCACACACACCGGGGAGCTGTTTTTT.

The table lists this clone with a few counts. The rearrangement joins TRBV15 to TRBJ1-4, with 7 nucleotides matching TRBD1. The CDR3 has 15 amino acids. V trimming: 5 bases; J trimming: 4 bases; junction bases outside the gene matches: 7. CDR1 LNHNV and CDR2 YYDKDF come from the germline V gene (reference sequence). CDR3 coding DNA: TGTGCCACCAGCGGTTACAGGGGCAATAATGAAAAACTGTTTTTT. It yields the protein CATSGYRGNNEKLFF.

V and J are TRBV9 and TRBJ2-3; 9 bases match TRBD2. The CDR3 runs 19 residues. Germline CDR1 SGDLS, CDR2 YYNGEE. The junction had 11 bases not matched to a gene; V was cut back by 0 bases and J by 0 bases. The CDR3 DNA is TGTGCCAGCAGCGTAGGAGGAGGGAGCGGGGGGCCTAGCACAGATACGCAGTATTTT. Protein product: CASSVGGGSGGPSTDTQYF.

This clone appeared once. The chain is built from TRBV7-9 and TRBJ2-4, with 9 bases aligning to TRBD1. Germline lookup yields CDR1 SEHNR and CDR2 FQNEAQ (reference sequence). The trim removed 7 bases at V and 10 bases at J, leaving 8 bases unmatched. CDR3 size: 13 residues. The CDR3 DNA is TGTGCCAGCATCATGGGACAGGGTGGGATTCAGTACTTC. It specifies CASIMGQGGIQYF.

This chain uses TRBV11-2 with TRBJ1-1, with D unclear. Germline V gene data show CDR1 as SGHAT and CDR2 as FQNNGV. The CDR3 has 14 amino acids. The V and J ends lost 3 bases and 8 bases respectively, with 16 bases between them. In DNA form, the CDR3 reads TGTGCCAGCAGCTTGTACAGTGCCGGGGTCGAAGCTTTCTTT. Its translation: CASSLYSAGVEAFF.

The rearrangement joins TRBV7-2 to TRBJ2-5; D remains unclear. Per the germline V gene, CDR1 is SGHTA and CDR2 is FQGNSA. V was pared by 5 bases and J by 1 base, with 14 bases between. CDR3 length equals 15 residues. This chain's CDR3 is CASSPQMGGQETQYF. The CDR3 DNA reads TGTGCCAGCAGCCCCCAGATGGGCGGCCAAGAGACCCAGTACTTC.

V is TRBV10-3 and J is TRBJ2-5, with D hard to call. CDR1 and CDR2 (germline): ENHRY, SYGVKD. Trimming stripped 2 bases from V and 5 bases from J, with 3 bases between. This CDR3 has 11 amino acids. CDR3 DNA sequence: TGTGCCATCAGTGAGGCGGAGACCCAGTACTTC. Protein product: CAISEAETQYF.

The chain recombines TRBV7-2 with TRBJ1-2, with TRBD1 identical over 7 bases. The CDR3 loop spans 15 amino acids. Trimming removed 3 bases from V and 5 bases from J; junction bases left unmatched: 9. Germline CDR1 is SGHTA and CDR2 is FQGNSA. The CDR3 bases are TGTGCCAGCAGCTTGAGGCAGGGGGGAGTTTATGGCTACACCTTC. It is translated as CASSLRQGGVYGYTF.

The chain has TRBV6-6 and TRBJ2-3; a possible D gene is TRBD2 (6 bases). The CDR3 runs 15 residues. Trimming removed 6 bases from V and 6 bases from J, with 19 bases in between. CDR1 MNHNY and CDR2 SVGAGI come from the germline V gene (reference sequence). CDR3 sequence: CASSDYSGNVDTQYF. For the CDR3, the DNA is TGTGCCAGCAGCGACTATAGCGGTAATGTCGATACGCAGTATTTT.

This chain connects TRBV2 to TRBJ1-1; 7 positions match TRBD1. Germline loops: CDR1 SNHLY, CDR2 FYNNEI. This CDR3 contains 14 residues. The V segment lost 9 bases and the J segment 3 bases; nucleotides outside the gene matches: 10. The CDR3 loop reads CASGEAGGDTEAFF. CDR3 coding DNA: TGTGCCAGTGGGGAGGCAGGGGGTGACACTGAAGCTTTCTTT.

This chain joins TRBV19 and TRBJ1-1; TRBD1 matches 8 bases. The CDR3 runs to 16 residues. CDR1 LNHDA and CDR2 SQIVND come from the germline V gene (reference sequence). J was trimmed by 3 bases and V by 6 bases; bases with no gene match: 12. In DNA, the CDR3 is TGTGCCAGTAGACCCTGGGGGCAGGGGGCGGACACTGAAGCTTTCTTT. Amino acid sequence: CASRPWGQGADTEAFF. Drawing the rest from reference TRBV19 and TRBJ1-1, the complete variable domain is DGGITQSPKYLFRKEGQNVTLSCEQNLNHDAMYWYRQDPGQGLRLIYYSQIVNDFQKGDIAEGYSVSREKKESFPLTVTSAQKNPTAFYLCASRPWGQGADTEAFFGQGTRLTVV.

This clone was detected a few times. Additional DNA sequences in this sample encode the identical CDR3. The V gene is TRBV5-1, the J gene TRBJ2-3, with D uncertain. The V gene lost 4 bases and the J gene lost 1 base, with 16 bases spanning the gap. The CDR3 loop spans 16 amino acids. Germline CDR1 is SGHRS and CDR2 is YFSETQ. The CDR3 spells CASSRDSGGGTDTQYF. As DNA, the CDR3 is TGCGCCAGCAGCAGAGACTCGGGTGGGGGCACAGATACGCAGTATTTT.

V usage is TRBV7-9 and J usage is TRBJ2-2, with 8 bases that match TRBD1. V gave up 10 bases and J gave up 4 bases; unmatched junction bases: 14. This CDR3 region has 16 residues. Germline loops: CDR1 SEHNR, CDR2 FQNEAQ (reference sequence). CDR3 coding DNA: TGTGCCACCGAATATCCAAGGACAGGGCTCACCGGGGAGCTGTTTTTT. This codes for CATEYPRTGLTGELFF.

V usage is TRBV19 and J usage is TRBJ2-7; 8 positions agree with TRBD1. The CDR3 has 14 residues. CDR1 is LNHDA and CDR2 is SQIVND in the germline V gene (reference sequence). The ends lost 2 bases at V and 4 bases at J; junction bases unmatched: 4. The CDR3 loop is CASSITQGAYEQYF. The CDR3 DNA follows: TGTGCCAGTAGTATAACCCAGGGGGCTTACGAGCAGTACTTC.

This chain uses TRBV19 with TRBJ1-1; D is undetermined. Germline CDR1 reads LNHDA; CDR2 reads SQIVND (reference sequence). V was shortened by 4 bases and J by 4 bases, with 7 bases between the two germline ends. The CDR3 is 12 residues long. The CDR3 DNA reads TGTGCCAGTAGTAGGACCCGCACTGAAGCTTTCTTT. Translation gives CASSRTRTEAFF.

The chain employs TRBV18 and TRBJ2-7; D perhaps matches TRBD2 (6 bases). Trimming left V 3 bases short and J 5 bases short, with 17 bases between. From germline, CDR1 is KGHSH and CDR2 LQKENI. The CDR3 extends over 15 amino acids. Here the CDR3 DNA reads TGTGCCAGCTCACCCGCGGGAACCCTCGGGAACGAGCAGTACTTC. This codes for CASSPAGTLGNEQYF.

As DNA, the CDR3 is TGTGCCAGCAGTTACTCTCGGGGTGTAGGTCAGCCCCAGCATTTT. Translation: CASSYSRGVGQPQHF. The chain employs TRBV6-6 and TRBJ1-5; D gene ambiguous. The CDR3 length is 15 residues. V lost 0 bases and J lost 6, with 12 bases in between. Germline loops: CDR1 MNHNY, CDR2 SVGAGI (reference sequence).

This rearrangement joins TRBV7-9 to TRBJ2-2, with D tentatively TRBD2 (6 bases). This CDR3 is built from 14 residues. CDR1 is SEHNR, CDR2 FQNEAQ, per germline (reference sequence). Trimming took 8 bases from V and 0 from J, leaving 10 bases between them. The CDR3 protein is CASAGQSNTGELFF. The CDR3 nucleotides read TGTGCCAGCGCGGGGCAGTCGAACACCGGGGAGCTGTTTTTT.

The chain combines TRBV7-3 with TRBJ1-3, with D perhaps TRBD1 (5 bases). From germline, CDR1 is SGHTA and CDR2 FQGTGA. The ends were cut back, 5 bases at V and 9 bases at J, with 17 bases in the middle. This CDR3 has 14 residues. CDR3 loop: CASSPGGDVGTIYF. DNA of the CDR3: TGTGCCAGCAGCCCGGGGGGGGACGTTGGCACCATATATTTT.

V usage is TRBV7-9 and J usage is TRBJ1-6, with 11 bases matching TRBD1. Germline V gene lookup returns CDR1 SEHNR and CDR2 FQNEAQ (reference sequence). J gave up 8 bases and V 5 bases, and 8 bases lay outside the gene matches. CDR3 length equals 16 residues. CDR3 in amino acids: CASSRLRTGGDSPLHF. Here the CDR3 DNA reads TGTGCCAGCAGCCGCCTCAGGACAGGGGGCGATTCACCCCTCCACTTT.

This CDR3 is CASSWGQINTDTQYF. The CDR3 DNA reads TGTGCCAGCAGTTGGGGACAGATAAACACAGATACGCAGTATTTT. The rearrangement links TRBV6-5 to TRBJ2-3, with 7 bases aligning to TRBD1. This CDR3 is 15 amino acids long. Trimming cost V 4 bases and J 2 bases; bases outside gene matches: 6. Germline CDR1 is MNHEY and CDR2 is SVGAGI.

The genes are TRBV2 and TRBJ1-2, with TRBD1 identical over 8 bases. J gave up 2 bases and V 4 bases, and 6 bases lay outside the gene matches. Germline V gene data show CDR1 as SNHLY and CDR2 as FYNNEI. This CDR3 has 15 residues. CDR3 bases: TGTGCCAGCAGTGGTGAGACAGGGGTCAACTATGGCTACACCTTC. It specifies CASSGETGVNYGYTF.

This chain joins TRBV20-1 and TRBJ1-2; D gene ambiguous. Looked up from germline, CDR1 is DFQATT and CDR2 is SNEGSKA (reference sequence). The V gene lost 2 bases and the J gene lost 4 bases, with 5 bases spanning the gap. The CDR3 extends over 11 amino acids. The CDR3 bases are TGCAGTGCTAGACTGGGCTATGGCTACACCTTC. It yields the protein CSARLGYGYTF.

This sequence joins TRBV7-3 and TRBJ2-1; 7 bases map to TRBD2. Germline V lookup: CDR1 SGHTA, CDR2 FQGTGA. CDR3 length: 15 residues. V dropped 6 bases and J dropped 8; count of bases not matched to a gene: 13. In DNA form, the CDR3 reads TGTGCCAGCAGAACCGGGGGGAGCGGTGGCCATGAGCAGTTCTTC. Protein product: CASRTGGSGGHEQFF.

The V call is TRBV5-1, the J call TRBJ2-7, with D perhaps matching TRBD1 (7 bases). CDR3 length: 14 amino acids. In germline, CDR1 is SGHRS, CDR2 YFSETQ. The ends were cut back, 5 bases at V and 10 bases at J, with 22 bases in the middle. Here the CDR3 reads CASSSLQGGDGQYF. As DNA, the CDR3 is TGCGCCAGCAGTTCCCTGCAGGGGGGTGACGGTCAGTACTTC.

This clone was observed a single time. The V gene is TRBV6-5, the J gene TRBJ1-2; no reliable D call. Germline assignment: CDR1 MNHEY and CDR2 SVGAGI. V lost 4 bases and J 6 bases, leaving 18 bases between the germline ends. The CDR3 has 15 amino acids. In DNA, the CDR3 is TGTGCCAGCAGTTCGTCGCAGACATCGCGCAATGGCTACACCTTC. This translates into CASSSSQTSRNGYTF.

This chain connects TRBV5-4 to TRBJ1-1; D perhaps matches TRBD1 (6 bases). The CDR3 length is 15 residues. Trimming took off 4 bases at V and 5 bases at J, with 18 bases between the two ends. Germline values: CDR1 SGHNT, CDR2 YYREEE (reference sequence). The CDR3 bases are TGTGCCAGCAGCGCCCGGATAACACAGGGTACTGAAGCTTTCTTT. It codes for CASSARITQGTEAFF. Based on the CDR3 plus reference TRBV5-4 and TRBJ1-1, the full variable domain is ETGVTQSPTHLIKTRGQQVTLRCSSQSGHNTVSWYQQALGQGPQFIFQYYREEENGRGNFPPRFSGLQFPNYSSELNVNALELDDSALYLCASSARITQGTEAFFGQGTRLTVV.